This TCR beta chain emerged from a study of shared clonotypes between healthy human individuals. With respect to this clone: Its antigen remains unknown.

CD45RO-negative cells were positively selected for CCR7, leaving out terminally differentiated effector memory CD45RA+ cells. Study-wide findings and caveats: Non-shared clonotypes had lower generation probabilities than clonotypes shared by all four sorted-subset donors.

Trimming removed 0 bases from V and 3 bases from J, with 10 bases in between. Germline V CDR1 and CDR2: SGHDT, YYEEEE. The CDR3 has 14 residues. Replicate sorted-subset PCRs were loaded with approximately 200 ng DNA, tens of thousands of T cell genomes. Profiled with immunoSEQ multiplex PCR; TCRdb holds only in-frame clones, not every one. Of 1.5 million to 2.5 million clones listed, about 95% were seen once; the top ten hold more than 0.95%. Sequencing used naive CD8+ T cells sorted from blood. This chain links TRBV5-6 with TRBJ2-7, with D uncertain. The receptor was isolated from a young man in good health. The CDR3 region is CASSLVENYYEQYF. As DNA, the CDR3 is TGTGCCAGCAGCTTGGTTGAAAACTACTACGAGCAGTACTTC.